This T cell receptor beta chain was observed in a study of OX40 agonist ivuxolimab in advanced cancers. Study overall: Ivuxolimab, an agonistic anti-OX40 (CD134) antibody, was given to patients.

Profiled with immunoSEQ multiplex PCR; TCRdb holds only in-frame clones, not every one. The table records fewer than 25,000 clones, about 70% of them present only once. The CDR3 totals 14 residues. Germline CDR1 SGHRS, CDR2 YFSETQ. V was pared by 6 bases and J by 2 bases, with 14 bases between. It was autoimmune disease history or systemic immunosuppression that excluded patients. The sequencing used CD4+ or CD8+ T cells sorted from blood, collected in a trial of the OX40 agonist ivuxolimab. V and J are TRBV5-1 and TRBJ1-1; unclear D gene. This sequence originates from an adult with an advanced solid tumor such as melanoma, head and neck, liver or kidney cancer. Here the CDR3 reads CASNEGDLNTEAFF. The CDR3 DNA follows: TGCGCCAGCAACGAGGGCGATCTTAACACTGAAGCTTTCTTT.